This TCR beta chain was recovered during a study of blood T cell repertoires in COVID-19. The wider study: Spain, Italy and the United States supplied samples that represented acute and convalescent COVID-19.

The CDR3 loop spans 15 amino acids. J gave up 9 bases and V 5 bases, and 10 bases lay outside the gene matches. CDR1 SGHAT and CDR2 FQNNGV come from the germline V gene. The table came from immunoSEQ multiplex PCR; TCRdb's copy has only in-frame clones and leaves some out. The data contain roughly 330,000 clones, approximately 87% of them singletons. The study drew participants aged roughly 18 to 95 years from some 25 US areas. Assignments of participants to cohorts depended upon their own reported clinical history. Symptom resolution, clearance, or two negative PCRs marked the recovered donors of Cohort 3.

The gene calls are TRBV11-2 and TRBJ2-4; 10 bases are a match to TRBD2. The TCR was taken from a woman aged 25 to 39 who had recovered from COVID-19. The sequencing input was PBMCs or T cells enriched from blood (not recorded which). The chain's CDR3 is CASSPLAGAGVIQYF. In DNA form, the CDR3 reads TGTGCCAGCAGCCCGCTAGCGGGGGCAGGAGTCATTCAGTACTTC.